The clone carrying this T cell receptor (beta chain) was picked up a small number of times. The antigen is not known. The authors prepared the TCRbeta library with unique molecular identifiers. A single record per CDR3 protein comes from TCRdb applying MiXCR to the PCR reads. This sample has 200,000 to 250,000 distinct CDR3 sequences, with about 7% found just once. The record originates from a study of T-cell reconstitution after alpha-beta-depleted transplantation in children. Study-wide findings and caveats: Counts and diversity of T cells one year after transplant came mostly from newly produced T cells. At around two months after transplant, the alpha-beta T cells were reportedly derived from several hundred expanded clones that came from non-depleted graft cells.

Germline V gene data show CDR1 as MDHEN and CDR2 as SYDVKM. The CDR3 sequence is 17 residues long. V dropped 3 bases and J dropped 3; count of bases not matched to a gene: 12. The V and J genes are TRBV28 and TRBJ2-7, with 9 bases identical to TRBD2. This sequence was found in a boy aged 2-9 years with acute lymphoblastic leukemia, due to receive a stem cell transplant. The source was PBMCs, collected before TCRalphabeta/CD19-depleted stem cell transplant. CDR3 sequence: CASSLTPLAGRSYEQYF. Here the CDR3 DNA reads TGTGCCAGCAGTTTGACCCCTCTAGCGGGAAGAAGCTACGAGCAGTACTTC.